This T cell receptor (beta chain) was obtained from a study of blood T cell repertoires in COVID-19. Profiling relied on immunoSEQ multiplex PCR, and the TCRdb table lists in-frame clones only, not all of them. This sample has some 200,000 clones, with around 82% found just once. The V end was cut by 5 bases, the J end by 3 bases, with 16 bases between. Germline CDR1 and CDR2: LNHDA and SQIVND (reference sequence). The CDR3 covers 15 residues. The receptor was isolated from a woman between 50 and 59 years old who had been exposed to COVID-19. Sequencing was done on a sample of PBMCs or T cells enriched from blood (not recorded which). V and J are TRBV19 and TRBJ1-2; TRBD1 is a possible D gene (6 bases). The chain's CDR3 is CASSADTGLHYGYTF. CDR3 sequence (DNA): TGTGCCAGTAGTGCCGACACAGGGCTCCACTATGGCTACACCTTC. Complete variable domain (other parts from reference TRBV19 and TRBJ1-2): DGGITQSPKYLFRKEGQNVTLSCEQNLNHDAMYWYRQDPGQGLRLIYYSQIVNDFQKGDIAEGYSVSREKKESFPLTVTSAQKNPTAFYLCASSADTGLHYGYTFGSGTRLTVV.